The 8 T cell receptor beta chains below come from one sample, sequenced in a study of Ad26.COV2.S vaccination and SARS-CoV-2 variants listed by TCRdb under 2021. Libraries came from the immunoSEQ multiplex PCR assay. In its TCRdb copy, this immuneACCESS table keeps in-frame sequences only and misses some clones. Where compared with another copy, unresolved V genes explain less than half of these, and the others have no known cause. Present in this sample are 200,000 to 250,000 clones, roughly 88% of which were seen just once. The ten largest clones represent about 11% of the sample. The treatment or condition tag for this specimen amounts to: roughly 20 received Ad26.COV2.S at low or high dose, single or two shots; about 5 received placebo; per-sample allocation not given. Repertoires of vaccine and placebo recipients were sequenced from samples collected on day 63 after the first injection. The sample consisted of peripheral blood, taken in a trial of Ad26.COV2.S vaccine versus placebo. The source is a person between 18 and 65 years old who received the Ad26.COV2.S COVID-19 vaccine or a placebo.

The gene calls are TRBV30 and TRBJ2-7; D call uncertain. This CDR3 is built from 12 residues. Trimming pared 0 bases from V and 2 bases from J, leaving 5 bases between. Germline values: CDR1 GTSNPN, CDR2 SVGIG (reference sequence). CDR3: CAWSVNAYEQYF. CDR3 sequence (DNA): TGTGCCTGGAGTGTAAATGCCTACGAGCAGTACTTC.

The chain carries TRBV7-6 and TRBJ2-7; the D gene is possibly TRBD1 (6 bases). The CDR3 length is 14 residues. The V and J ends lost 0 bases and 4 bases respectively, with 10 bases between them. Germline V gene data show CDR1 as SGHVS and CDR2 as FNYEAQ. CDR3 in DNA: TGTGCCAGCAGCTTAGCCACAGGGATTTACGAGCAGTACTTC. It encodes CASSLATGIYEQYF.

This chain joins TRBV5-4 and TRBJ1-3; tentative D call: TRBD1 (6 bases). Germline V gene data show CDR1 as SGHNT and CDR2 as YYREEE (reference sequence). The CDR3 is 15 amino acids. V dropped 1 base and J dropped 4 bases, with 12 bases sitting between them. CDR3 sequence: CASSLSQGTGNTIYF. The CDR3 nucleotides are TGTGCCAGCAGCTTGAGCCAGGGGACAGGAAACACCATATATTTT.

V is TRBV28 and J is TRBJ2-5; D is undetermined. Germline-derived CDR1 and CDR2 are MDHEN and SYDVKM. The CDR3 runs to 12 residues. Trimming took off 3 bases at V and 2 bases at J, with 4 bases between the two ends. The CDR3 here is CASSFSQETQYF. The CDR3 coding sequence is TGTGCCAGCAGTTTTAGTCAAGAGACCCAGTACTTC. The entire variable domain, with the rest obtained from reference TRBV28 and TRBJ2-5, is as follows: DVKVTQSSRYLVKRTGEKVFLECVQDMDHENMFWYRQDPGLGLRLIYFSYDVKMKEKGDIPEGYSVSREKKERFSLILESASTNQTSMYLCASSFSQETQYFGPGTRLLVL.

The rearrangement joins TRBV11-2 to TRBJ1-1; D remains unclear. Germline V CDR1 and CDR2: SGHAT, FQNNGV. The V end was cut by 5 bases, the J end by 4 bases, with 14 bases between. The CDR3 has 14 amino acids. In DNA, the CDR3 is TGTGCCAGCAGCCCGGGCCCGATGAGCACTGAAGCTTTCTTT. Translating it yields CASSPGPMSTEAFF.

V usage is TRBV7-8 and J usage is TRBJ2-1; TRBD2 aligns across 7 bases. The V gene's germline CDR1 is SGHVS and CDR2 FQNEAQ. This CDR3 is built from 16 residues. J lost 4 bases, V lost 4 bases, and 10 bases had no gene match. CDR3 DNA sequence: TGTGCCAGCAGCTCGCCCCAACGGCGGGGGTACAATGAGCAGTTCTTC. Protein product: CASSSPQRRGYNEQFF. Looking up the rest from reference TRBV7-8 and TRBJ2-1 gives the full variable domain: GAGVSQSPRYKVAKRGQDVALRCDPISGHVSLFWYQQALGQGPEFLTYFQNEAQLDKSGLPSDRFFAERPEGSVSTLKIQRTQQEDSAVYLCASSSPQRRGYNEQFFGPGTRLTVL.

The chain recombines TRBV18 with TRBJ2-6, with D maybe TRBD1 (5 bases). Per the germline V gene, CDR1 is KGHSH and CDR2 is LQKENI. V was cut by 4 bases and J by 3 bases, with 22 bases left in between. The CDR3 totals 19 residues. CDR3 in amino acids: CASSLLPPSGKSGANVLTF. The CDR3, as DNA: TGTGCCAGCTCACTCTTACCCCCCTCAGGGAAGAGTGGGGCCAACGTCCTGACTTTC.

The V gene is TRBV28, the J gene TRBJ2-7, with a weak D call TRBD2 (5 bases). The germline V gene encodes CDR1 MDHEN and CDR2 SYDVKM. The CDR3 is 13 residues long. Trimming pared 2 bases from V and 4 bases from J, leaving 9 bases between. The CDR3, as DNA: TGTGCCAGCAGTTTAGGACTCTGGTACGAGCAGTACTTC. It specifies CASSLGLWYEQYF.